The 16 T cell receptor beta chains in this list originate from one sample, sequenced in a study of CXCR3-negative and CXCR3-positive naive CD8 T cells. Each TRB cDNA library was prepared by 5' RACE (with UMI labels). TCRdb re-called the 5' RACE reads and catalogs CDR3 proteins one per entry, DNA excluded. This sample contains 20,000 to 25,000 distinct CDR3 sequences. Sequencing was done on a sample of memory CD8+ T cells from blood. Receptors originate from a human donor in good health. Some clones in this sample may be carry-over from other donors' samples.

This chain links TRBV4-1 with TRBJ2-7. The CDR3 covers 16 residues. Looked up from germline, CDR1 is MGHRA and CDR2 is YSYEKL. CDR3 loop: CASSQQNIPSAYEQYF.

V usage is TRBV7-2 and J usage is TRBJ1-2; TCRdb returns TRBD1, unconfirmable since there is no DNA. Per the germline V gene, CDR1 is SGHTA and CDR2 is FQGNSA. The CDR3 sequence is 15 residues long. The chain's CDR3 is CASSLVQAPNYGYTF.

The genes are TRBV4-1 and TRBJ2-1; checking the TCRdb D call of TRBD1 is not possible without DNA. This CDR3 contains 16 residues. Per the germline V gene, CDR1 is MGHRA and CDR2 is YSYEKL. The CDR3 reads CASSLRVGGTYNEQFF.

This sequence joins TRBV19 and TRBJ1-5. This CDR3 has 15 amino acids. Germline V gene data show CDR1 as LNHDA and CDR2 as SQIVND (reference sequence). The CDR3 region is CASSIGSEYNQPQHF.

This chain uses TRBV12-3 or TRBV12-4 with TRBJ2-5; the TRBD1 assignment by TCRdb is unverifiable without DNA. This CDR3 spans 12 amino acids. Here the CDR3 reads CASNQGGETQYF.

The chain uses TRBV7-9 and TRBJ2-5. The germline CDR1 and CDR2 sequences are SEHNR and FQNEAQ (reference sequence). The CDR3 runs to 14 residues. CDR3 protein: CASSPELIQETQYF.

J is TRBJ2-3 and V is TRBV7-6; TCRdb calls TRBD2, which cannot be checked without DNA. The CDR3 runs 23 residues. Germline CDR1 SGHVS, CDR2 FNYEAQ. The CDR3 sequence is CASSLRWGTSGGRAGTSTDTQYF. Drawing the rest from reference TRBV7-6 and TRBJ2-3, the complete variable domain is GAGVSQSPRYKVTKRGQDVALRCDPISGHVSLYWYRQALGQGPEFLTYFNYEAQQDKSGLPNDRFSAERPEGSISTLTIQRTEQRDSAMYRCASSLRWGTSGGRAGTSTDTQYFGPGTRLTVL.

V gene TRBV7-9 combines with J gene TRBJ2-5; the TRBD1 assignment by TCRdb is unverifiable without DNA. The CDR3 has 14 amino acids. Germline V gene lookup returns CDR1 SEHNR and CDR2 FQNEAQ (reference sequence). CDR3 sequence reads: CASTSPGGQETQYF.

The rearrangement uses TRBV20-1 and TRBJ2-1; checking the TCRdb D call of TRBD2 is not possible without DNA. CDR3 length: 14 amino acids. CDR1 DFQATT and CDR2 SNEGSKA come from the germline V gene (reference sequence). The CDR3 sequence is CSARGEREHNEQFF.

V is TRBV7-7 and J is TRBJ2-7; TCRdb gives TRBD2 as the D gene, but with no DNA this cannot be confirmed. The germline gives CDR1 SSHAT, CDR2 FNYEAQ (reference sequence). The CDR3 contains 14 residues. The CDR3 reads CASSEGGPGDEQYF.

The chain couples TRBV4-1 to TRBJ2-7; TCRdb returns TRBD1, unconfirmable since there is no DNA. This CDR3 is 14 amino acids long. CDR1 is MGHRA, CDR2 YSYEKL, per germline. The CDR3 spells CASSPGTEIYEQYF.

The chain has TRBV29-1 and TRBJ2-1; no DNA is available, so the TRBD2 call from TCRdb remains unchecked. Germline-derived CDR1 and CDR2 are SQVTM and ANQGSEA. CDR3 length: 18 residues. This CDR3 is CSAEPSGGARLSYNEQFF.

This chain joins TRBV5-6 and TRBJ2-3; TCRdb lists TRBD2, though no DNA is available to test this call. The CDR3 is made up of 16 amino acids. Germline-derived CDR1 and CDR2 are SGHDT and YYEEEE. CDR3 sequence: CASSLGVSGSTDTQYF.

The chain couples TRBV27 to TRBJ2-5; checking the TCRdb D call of TRBD1 is not possible without DNA. Germline V gene lookup returns CDR1 MNHEY and CDR2 SMNVEV (reference sequence). The CDR3 sequence is 14 residues long. CDR3 in amino acids: CASSTIGVGETQYF.

V usage is TRBV20-1 and J usage is TRBJ1-5. This CDR3 has 13 residues. Germline V gives CDR1 DFQATT, CDR2 SNEGSKA (reference sequence). CDR3 loop: CSAPQLANQPQHF.

The gene calls are TRBV12-3 or TRBV12-4 and TRBJ2-7; the TCRdb D gene call, TRBD1, has no DNA to confirm it. The CDR3 spans 16 residues. The chain's CDR3 is CASSPGTGVGSYEQYF.